The rows below give T cell receptor beta chains drawn from one sample of a study of shared clonotypes between healthy human individuals. Sequencing used immunoSEQ multiplex PCR; TCRdb keeps in-frame clones, though not all of them. The sample lists around 2,000,000 clones; about 95% were seen once. The sequenced sample consisted of naive CD8+ T cells sorted from blood. These receptor sequences come from a man aged 18 to 29 in good health. CDR3s include the opening cysteine and the closing phenylalanine or tryptophan. Each record gives: J gene, clone size, D gene, V gene, CDR3 DNA, CDR3 protein. The D gene is left open where the match is weak. Clone size is given for some rows only: seen once, a few or many times, or a class if the clone is expanded.

J gene: TRBJ2-1; clone size: NA; D gene: TRBD2; V gene: TRBV6-1; CDR3 DNA: TGTGCCAGCAGTGTTGCGGGAGGGCCTTACAATGAGCAGTTCTTC; CDR3 protein: CASSVAGGPYNEQFF
J gene: TRBJ2-7; clone size: NA; D gene: TRBD1; V gene: TRBV10-3; CDR3 DNA: TGTGCCATCAGGAGGGACAGGGGGACCGAGCAGTACTTC; CDR3 protein: CAIRRDRGTEQYF
J gene: TRBJ2-7; clone size: NA; D gene: TRBD1; V gene: TRBV11-2; CDR3 DNA: TGTGCCAGCAGCTTATCGGGACAGGGCTCCTACGAGCAGTACTTC; CDR3 protein: CASSLSGQGSYEQYF
J gene: TRBJ1-2; clone size: NA; D gene: NA; V gene: TRBV5-4; CDR3 DNA: TGTGCCAGCAGCTCCTCGGTGGGGGCCAGGGTAGATGGCTACACCTTC; CDR3 protein: CASSSSVGARVDGYTF
J gene: TRBJ2-7; clone size: once; D gene: NA; V gene: TRBV5-6; CDR3 DNA: TGTGCCAGCATCCCAGGCGGGGCGGCCTACGAGCAGTACTTC; CDR3 protein: CASIPGGAAYEQYF
J gene: TRBJ1-2; clone size: NA; D gene: NA; V gene: TRBV27; CDR3 DNA: TGTGCCAGCAGTCCCTCTGCGTTGCAAGGCTATGGCTACACCTTC; CDR3 protein: CASSPSALQGYGYTF
J gene: TRBJ2-1; clone size: NA; D gene: TRBD2; V gene: TRBV4-1; CDR3 DNA: TGCGCCAGCAGCCAACGGACTAGCGGGGGGGCCTATGAGCAGTTCTTC; CDR3 protein: CASSQRTSGGAYEQFF
J gene: TRBJ1-1; clone size: NA; D gene: NA; V gene: TRBV6-1; CDR3 DNA: TGTGCCAGCAGTGAATACGAGGCTGAAGCTTTCTTT; CDR3 protein: CASSEYEAEAFF
J gene: TRBJ2-7; clone size: NA; D gene: TRBD1; V gene: TRBV6-1; CDR3 DNA: TGTGCCAGCAGTGAATGGGACAGCTCCTACGAGCAGTACTTC; CDR3 protein: CASSEWDSSYEQYF
J gene: TRBJ2-1; clone size: NA; D gene: NA; V gene: TRBV27; CDR3 DNA: TGTGCCAGCAGCTATGGAGGGCCAGTTTACAATGAGCAGTTCTTC; CDR3 protein: CASSYGGPVYNEQFF
J gene: TRBJ1-1; clone size: NA; D gene: NA; V gene: TRBV27; CDR3 DNA: TGTGCCAGCAGTTTAACAGGCCTGAACACTGAAGCTTTCTTT; CDR3 protein: CASSLTGLNTEAFF
J gene: TRBJ1-2; clone size: few; D gene: NA; V gene: TRBV6-1; CDR3 DNA: TGTGCCAGCAGCGATACGATTGGGGGTGGCTATGGCTACACCTTC; CDR3 protein: CASSDTIGGGYGYTF
J gene: TRBJ2-5; clone size: NA; D gene: NA; V gene: TRBV10-3; CDR3 DNA: TGTGCCATCAGTGATGTAGCGGCATACCAAGAGACCCAGTACTTC; CDR3 protein: CAISDVAAYQETQYF
J gene: TRBJ2-7; clone size: NA; D gene: NA; V gene: TRBV4-3; CDR3 DNA: TGCGCCAGCAGCCAGGGAACCGGGTATGGGGACTCCTACGAGCAGTACTTC; CDR3 protein: CASSQGTGYGDSYEQYF
J gene: TRBJ1-2; clone size: NA; D gene: NA; V gene: TRBV7-9; CDR3 DNA: TGTGCCAGCAGCTTAATATTGGGACACAAGATCTATGGCTACACCTTC; CDR3 protein: CASSLILGHKIYGYTF
J gene: TRBJ2-3; clone size: NA; D gene: TRBD2; V gene: TRBV18; CDR3 DNA: TGTGCCAGCTCACCCGTGGCGGGGGGGCGCGGCACAGATACGCAGTATTTT; CDR3 protein: CASSPVAGGRGTDTQYF
J gene: TRBJ2-7; clone size: NA; D gene: NA; V gene: TRBV9; CDR3 DNA: TGTGCCAGCAGCGTAGGGGGAGGCTTCTACGAGCAGTACTTC; CDR3 protein: CASSVGGGFYEQYF
J gene: TRBJ2-1; clone size: NA; D gene: TRBD2; V gene: TRBV10-1; CDR3 DNA: TGCGCCAGCAGTGAGACGGTAGCGGGGGGGGAGTTCTTC; CDR3 protein: CASSETVAGGEFF
J gene: TRBJ1-6; clone size: NA; D gene: NA; V gene: TRBV7-2; CDR3 DNA: TGTGCCACCAGAATTTATAATTCACCCCTCCACTTT; CDR3 protein: CATRIYNSPLHF
J gene: TRBJ2-3; clone size: NA; D gene: NA; V gene: TRBV7-9; CDR3 DNA: TGTGCCAGCAGCTTAGCGGATGGGACTAGCACAGATACGCAGTATTTT; CDR3 protein: CASSLADGTSTDTQYF
J gene: TRBJ2-1; clone size: NA; D gene: TRBD2; V gene: TRBV9; CDR3 DNA: TGTGCCAGCAGCTTCGGCGGGGGTCACCCGGGGGATGAGCAGTTCTTC; CDR3 protein: CASSFGGGHPGDEQFF
J gene: TRBJ2-7; clone size: once; D gene: NA; V gene: TRBV7-2; CDR3 DNA: TGTGCCAGCAGCTTAGACGGATCCTACGAGCAGTACTTC; CDR3 protein: CASSLDGSYEQYF
J gene: TRBJ2-3; clone size: NA; D gene: NA; V gene: TRBV29-1; CDR3 DNA: TGCAGCGTTGAGCCGGATGGGGATACGCAGTATTTT; CDR3 protein: CSVEPDGDTQYF